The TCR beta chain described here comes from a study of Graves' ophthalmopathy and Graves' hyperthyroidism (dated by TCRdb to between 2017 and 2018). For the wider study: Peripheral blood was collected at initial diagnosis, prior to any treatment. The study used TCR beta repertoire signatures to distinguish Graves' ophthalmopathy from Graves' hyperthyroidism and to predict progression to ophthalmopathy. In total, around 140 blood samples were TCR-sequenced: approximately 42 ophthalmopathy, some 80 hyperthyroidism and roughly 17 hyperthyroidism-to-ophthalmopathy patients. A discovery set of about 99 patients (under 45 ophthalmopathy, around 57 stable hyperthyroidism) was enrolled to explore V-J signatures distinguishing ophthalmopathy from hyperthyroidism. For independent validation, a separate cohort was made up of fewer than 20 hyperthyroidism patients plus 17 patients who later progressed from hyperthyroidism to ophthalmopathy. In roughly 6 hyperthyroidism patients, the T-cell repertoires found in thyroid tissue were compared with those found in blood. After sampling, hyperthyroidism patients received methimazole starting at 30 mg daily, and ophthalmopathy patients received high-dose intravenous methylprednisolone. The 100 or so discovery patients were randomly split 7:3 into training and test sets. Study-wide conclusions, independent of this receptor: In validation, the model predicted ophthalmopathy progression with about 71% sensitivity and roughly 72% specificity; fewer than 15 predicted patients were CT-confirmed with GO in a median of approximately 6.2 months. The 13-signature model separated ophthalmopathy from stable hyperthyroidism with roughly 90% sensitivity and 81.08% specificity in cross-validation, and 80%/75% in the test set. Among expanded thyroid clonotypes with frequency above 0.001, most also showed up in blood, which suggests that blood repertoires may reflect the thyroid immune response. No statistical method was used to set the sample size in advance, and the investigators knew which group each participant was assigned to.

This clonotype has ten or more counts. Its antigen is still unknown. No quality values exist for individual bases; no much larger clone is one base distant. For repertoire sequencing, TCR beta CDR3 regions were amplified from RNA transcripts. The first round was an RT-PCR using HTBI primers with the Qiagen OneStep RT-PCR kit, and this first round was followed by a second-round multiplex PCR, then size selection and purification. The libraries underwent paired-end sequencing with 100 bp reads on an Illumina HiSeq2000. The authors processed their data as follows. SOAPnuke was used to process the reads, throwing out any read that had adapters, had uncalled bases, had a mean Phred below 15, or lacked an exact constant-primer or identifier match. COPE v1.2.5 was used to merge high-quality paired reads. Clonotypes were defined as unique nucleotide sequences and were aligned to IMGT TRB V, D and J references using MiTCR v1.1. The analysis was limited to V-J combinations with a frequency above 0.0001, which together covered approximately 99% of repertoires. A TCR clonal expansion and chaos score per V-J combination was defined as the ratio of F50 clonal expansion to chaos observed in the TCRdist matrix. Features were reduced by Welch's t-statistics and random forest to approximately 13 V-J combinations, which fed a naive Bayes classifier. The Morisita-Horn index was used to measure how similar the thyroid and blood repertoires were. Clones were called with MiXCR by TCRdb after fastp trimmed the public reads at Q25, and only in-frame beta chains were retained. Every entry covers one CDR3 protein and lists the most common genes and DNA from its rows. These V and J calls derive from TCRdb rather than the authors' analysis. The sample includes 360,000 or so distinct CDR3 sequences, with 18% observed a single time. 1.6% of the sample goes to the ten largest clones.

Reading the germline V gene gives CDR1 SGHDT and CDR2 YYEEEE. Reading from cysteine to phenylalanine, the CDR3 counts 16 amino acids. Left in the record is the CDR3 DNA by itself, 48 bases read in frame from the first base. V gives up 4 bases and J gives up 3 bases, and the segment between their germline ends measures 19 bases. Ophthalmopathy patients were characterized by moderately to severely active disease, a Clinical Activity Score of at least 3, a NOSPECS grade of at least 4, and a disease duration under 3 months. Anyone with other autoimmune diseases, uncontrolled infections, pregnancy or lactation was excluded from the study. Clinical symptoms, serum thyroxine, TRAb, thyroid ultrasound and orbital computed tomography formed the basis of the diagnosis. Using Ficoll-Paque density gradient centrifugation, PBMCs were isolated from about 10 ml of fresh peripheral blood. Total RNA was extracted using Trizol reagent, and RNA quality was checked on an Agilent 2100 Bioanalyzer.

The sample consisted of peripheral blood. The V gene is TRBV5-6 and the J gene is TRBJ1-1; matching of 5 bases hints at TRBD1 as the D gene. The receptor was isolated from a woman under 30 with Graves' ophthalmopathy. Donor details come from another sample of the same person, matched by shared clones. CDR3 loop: CASSPLGEVGDTEAFF. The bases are TGTGCCAGCAGCCCTCTGGGGGAGGTTGGGGACACTGAAGCTTTCTTT.